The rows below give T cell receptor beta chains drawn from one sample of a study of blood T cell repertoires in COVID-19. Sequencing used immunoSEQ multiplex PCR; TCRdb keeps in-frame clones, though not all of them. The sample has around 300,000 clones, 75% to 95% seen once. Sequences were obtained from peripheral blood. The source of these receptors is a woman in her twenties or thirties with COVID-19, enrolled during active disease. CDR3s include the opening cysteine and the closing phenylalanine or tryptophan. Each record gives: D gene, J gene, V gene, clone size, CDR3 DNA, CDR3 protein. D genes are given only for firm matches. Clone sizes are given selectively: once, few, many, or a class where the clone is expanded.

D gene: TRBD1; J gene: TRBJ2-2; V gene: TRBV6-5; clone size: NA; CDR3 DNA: TGTGCCAGCAGTTACGGACAGGGGATCACGCCCGGGGAGCTGTTTTTT; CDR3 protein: CASSYGQGITPGELFF
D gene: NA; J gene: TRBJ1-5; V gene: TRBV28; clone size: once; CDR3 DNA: TGTGCCAGCAGTGGGGGGGATCAGCCCCAGCATTTT; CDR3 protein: CASSGGDQPQHF
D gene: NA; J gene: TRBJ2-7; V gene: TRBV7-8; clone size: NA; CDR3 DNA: TGTGCCAGCAGCCAGATCACACCCACAGGAATCTCCTACGAGCAGTACTTC; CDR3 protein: CASSQITPTGISYEQYF
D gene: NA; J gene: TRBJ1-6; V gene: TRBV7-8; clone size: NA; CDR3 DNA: TGTGCCAGCAGTCGAGGAGAGAGCTCCTATAATTCACCCCTCCACTTT; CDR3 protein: CASSRGESSYNSPLHF
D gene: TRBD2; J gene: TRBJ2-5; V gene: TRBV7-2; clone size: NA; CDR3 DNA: TGTGCCAGCAGCCCCCGACTAGCGGGGAAAGGGGAGACCCAGTACTTC; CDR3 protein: CASSPRLAGKGETQYF
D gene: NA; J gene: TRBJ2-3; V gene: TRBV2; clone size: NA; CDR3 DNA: TGTGCCAGCCGACAGCAAACAGATACGCAGTATTTT; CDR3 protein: CASRQQTDTQYF
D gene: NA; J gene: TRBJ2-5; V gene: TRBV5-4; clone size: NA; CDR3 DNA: TGTGCCGGCAGCCAGGGGCCACAAGAGACCCAGTACTTC; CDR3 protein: CAGSQGPQETQYF
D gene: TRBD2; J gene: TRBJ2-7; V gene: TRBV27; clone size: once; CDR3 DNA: TGTGCCAGCAGTTCGGAGACTAGCGGGAGGGCGAACGAGCAGTACTTC; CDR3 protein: CASSSETSGRANEQYF
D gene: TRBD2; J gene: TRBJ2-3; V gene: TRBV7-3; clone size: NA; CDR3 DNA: TGTGCCAGCAGCTTACTAGCGGGAGGACCTTATACGCAGTATTTT; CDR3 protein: CASSLLAGGPYTQYF
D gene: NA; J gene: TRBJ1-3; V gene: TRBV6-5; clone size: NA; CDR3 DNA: TGTGCCACCAGAGGGGACTCTGGAAACACCATATATTTT; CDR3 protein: CATRGDSGNTIYF
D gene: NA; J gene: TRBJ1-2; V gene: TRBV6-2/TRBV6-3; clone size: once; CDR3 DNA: TGTGCCAGCAGTTCAGGAGGATATGGCTACACCTTC; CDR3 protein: CASSSGGYGYTF
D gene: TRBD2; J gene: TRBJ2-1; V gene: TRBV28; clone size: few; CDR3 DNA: TGTGCCAGCAGTTTATCTAGCGGGAGGAGGGATGAGCAGTTCTTC; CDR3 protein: CASSLSSGRRDEQFF
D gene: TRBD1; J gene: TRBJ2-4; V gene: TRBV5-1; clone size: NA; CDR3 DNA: TGCGCCAGCAGCTTGAGGGACAGGGTTGTAAACATTCAGTACTTC; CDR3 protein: CASSLRDRVVNIQYF
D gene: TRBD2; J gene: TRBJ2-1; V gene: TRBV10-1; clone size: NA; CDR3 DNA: TGCGCCAGCAGTGAACCCAGCGGGGGCTACAATGAGCAGTTCTTC; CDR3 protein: CASSEPSGGYNEQFF
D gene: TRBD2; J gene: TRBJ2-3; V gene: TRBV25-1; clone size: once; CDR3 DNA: TGTGCCAGCAGTGAACGGGCTAGCGGGAGGGGCACAGATACGCAGTATTTT; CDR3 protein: CASSERASGRGTDTQYF
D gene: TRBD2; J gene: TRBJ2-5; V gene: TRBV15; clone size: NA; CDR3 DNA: TGTGCCACCAGCAGAGTGTTAGCGGGAGTGGAGACCCAGTACTTC; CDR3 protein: CATSRVLAGVETQYF
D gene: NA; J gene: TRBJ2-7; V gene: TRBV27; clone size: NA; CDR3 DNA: TGTGCCAGCAGTTTAGCTCAGGCGTACGAGCAGTACTTC; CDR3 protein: CASSLAQAYEQYF
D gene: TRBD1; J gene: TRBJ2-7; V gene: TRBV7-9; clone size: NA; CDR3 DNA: TGTGCCAGCAACGGGGACAGCTACTACGAGCAGTACTTC; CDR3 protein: CASNGDSYYEQYF
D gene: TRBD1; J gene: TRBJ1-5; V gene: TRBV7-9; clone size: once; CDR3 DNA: TGTGCCAGCAGCTTATGGGGACAGGGGGACTATAGCAATCAGCCCCAGCATTTT; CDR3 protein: CASSLWGQGDYSNQPQHF
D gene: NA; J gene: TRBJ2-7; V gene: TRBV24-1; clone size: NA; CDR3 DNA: TGTGCCACCAGTGACCCCCCCCCTAGCGACGAGCAGTACTTC; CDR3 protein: CATSDPPPSDEQYF
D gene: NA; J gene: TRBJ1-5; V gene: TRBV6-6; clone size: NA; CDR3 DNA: TGTGCCAGCAGTTACGAGGGGGTGGGGATTCAGCCCCAGCATTTT; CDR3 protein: CASSYEGVGIQPQHF
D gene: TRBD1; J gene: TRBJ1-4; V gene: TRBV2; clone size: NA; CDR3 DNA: TGTGCCAGCAGTGGAGAGGACAGGGTACTGTTTTTT; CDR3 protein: CASSGEDRVLFF
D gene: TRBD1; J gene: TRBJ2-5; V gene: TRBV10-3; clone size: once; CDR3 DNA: TGTGCCTCAATACAGGGTAGGACAGGAGAGACCCAGTACTTC; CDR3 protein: CASIQGRTGETQYF
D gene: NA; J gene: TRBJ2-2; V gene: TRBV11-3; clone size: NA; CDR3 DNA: TGTGCCAGCAGCTTAGACGGGACCGGGGAGCTGTTTTTT; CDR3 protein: CASSLDGTGELFF
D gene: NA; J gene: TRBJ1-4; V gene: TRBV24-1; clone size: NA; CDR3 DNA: TGTGCCACCAGCGACCCAGCCAGAGGATCAACTAATGAAAAACTGTTTTTT; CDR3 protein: CATSDPARGSTNEKLFF
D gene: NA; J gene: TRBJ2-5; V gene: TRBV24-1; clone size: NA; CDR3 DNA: TGTGCCACCAGTGATTTGGGGGGCAAAGAGACCCAGTACTTC; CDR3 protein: CATSDLGGKETQYF
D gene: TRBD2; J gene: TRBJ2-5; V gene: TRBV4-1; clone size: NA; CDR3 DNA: TGCGCCAGCAGCCAAGAGAGAGCGGGGACTAGCGGGAGAGGCCAAGAGACCCAGTACTTC; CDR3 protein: CASSQERAGTSGRGQETQYF
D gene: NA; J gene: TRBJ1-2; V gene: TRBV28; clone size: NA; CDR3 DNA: TGTGCCAGCAGTTTATTTGGGTCGGAGGGCTACACCTTC; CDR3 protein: CASSLFGSEGYTF
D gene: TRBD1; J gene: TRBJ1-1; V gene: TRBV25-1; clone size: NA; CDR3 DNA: TGTGCCAGCAGCGCGAGGGACAGGGGGATGTCTGAAGCTTTCTTT; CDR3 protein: CASSARDRGMSEAFF
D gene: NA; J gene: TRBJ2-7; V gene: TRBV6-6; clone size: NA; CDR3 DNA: TGTGCCAGCAGTTCTACAGGTTCCTACGAGCAGTACTTC; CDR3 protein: CASSSTGSYEQYF
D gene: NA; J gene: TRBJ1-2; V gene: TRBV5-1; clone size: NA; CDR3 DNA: TGCGCCAGCAGCTTGGCGGGGTCGTACTATGGCTACACCTTC; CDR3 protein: CASSLAGSYYGYTF
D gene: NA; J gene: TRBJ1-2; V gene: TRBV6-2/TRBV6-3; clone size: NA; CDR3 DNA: TGTGCCAGCAGTTACCACAGAGCTAACTATGGCTACACCTTC; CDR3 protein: CASSYHRANYGYTF
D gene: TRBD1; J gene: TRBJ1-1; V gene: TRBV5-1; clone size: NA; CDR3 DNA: TGCGCCAGCAGGCGGGACAGGGGGCGAACTGAAGCTTTCTTT; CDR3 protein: CASRRDRGRTEAFF
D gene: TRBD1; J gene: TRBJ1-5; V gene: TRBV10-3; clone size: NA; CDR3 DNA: TGTGCCATCGGAAGGGACAGCAATCTCAATCAGCCCCAGCATTTT; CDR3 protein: CAIGRDSNLNQPQHF
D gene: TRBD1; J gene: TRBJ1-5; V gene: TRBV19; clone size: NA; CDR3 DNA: TGTGCCAGTACCACACAGGGGGCGAGACAGCCCCAGCATTTT; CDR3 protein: CASTTQGARQPQHF
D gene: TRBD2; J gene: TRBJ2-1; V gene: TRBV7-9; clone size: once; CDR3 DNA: TGTGCCAGCAGCCCTATGTCCGGGGGAGGGTTTCGCAATGAGCAGTTCTTC; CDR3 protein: CASSPMSGGGFRNEQFF
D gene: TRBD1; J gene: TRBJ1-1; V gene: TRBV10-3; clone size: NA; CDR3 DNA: TGTGCCATCAGGCCCGGGACAGGGGCGAGTATGAACACTGAAGCTTTCTTT; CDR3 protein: CAIRPGTGASMNTEAFF
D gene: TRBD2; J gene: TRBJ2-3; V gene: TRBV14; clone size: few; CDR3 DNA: TGTGCCAGCAGCCTCAGAGGGGTCCGAACTAGCGGGAGAGCAGATACGCAGTATTTT; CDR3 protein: CASSLRGVRTSGRADTQYF
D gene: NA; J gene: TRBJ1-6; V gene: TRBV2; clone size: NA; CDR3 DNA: TGTGCCAGCAGTATCGAAGTTCAGGATTCACCCCTCCACTTT; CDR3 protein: CASSIEVQDSPLHF
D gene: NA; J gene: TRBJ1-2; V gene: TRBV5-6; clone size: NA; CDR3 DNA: TGTGCCAGCAGCTTGGAGACAGAGCTCTATGGCTACACCTTC; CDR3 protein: CASSLETELYGYTF
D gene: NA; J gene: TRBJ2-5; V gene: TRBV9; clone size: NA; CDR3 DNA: TGTGCCAGCAGCGTCGACTTTGGGGAGACCCAGTACTTC; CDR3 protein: CASSVDFGETQYF
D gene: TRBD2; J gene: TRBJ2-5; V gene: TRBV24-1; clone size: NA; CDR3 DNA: TGTGCCACCAGTGACCCGACTAGCGTGGAAGAGACCCAGTACTTC; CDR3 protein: CATSDPTSVEETQYF
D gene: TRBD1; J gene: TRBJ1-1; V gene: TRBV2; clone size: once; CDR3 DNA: TGTGCCACCAGGCCCCCAGGGGGAAGGACTGAAGCTTTCTTT; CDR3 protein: CATRPPGGRTEAFF
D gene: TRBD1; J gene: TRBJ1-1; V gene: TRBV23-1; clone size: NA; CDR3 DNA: TGCGCCAGCAGTCGAGTGGGACAGGGGGGCTCTGAAGCTTTCTTT; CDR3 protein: CASSRVGQGGSEAFF
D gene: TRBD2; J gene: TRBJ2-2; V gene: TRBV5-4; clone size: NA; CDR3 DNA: TGTGCCAGCAGCCCCGGACTAGCGGGAGACACCGGGGAGCTGTTTTTT; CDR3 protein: CASSPGLAGDTGELFF
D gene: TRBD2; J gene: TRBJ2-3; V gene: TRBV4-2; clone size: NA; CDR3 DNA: TGTGCTTCCGAAAAAGGGACTAGCGGTAGCACAGATACGCAGTATTTT; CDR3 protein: CASEKGTSGSTDTQYF
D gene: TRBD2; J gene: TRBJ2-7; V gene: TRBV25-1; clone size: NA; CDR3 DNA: TGTGCCACCTCGGGGGGGGTCCCCGAGCAGTACTTC; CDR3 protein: CATSGGVPEQYF
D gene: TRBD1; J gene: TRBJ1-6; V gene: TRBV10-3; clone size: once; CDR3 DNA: TGTGCCATCAGCAGGGGGCTAAATAATTCACCCCTCCACTTT; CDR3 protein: CAISRGLNNSPLHF